These T cell receptor beta chains were read from a single sample in a study of CD8+ T cells in alopecia areata. Sequencing was performed with immunoSEQ multiplex PCR; in TCRdb, only in-frame clones are kept and a portion is missing. This sample has some 100,000 clones; about 60% occur once, and the top ten carry approximately 2.6%. Sequenced sample: CD4+ T cells sorted from blood. These receptor sequences come from a human donor in good health. Each CDR3 is given with its conserved first and last residue. Each record gives: CDR3 protein, CDR3 DNA, J gene, D gene, V gene, clone size. D genes are given only for firm matches. Clone size is not always given. Where it is, it says once, few, many or a class for expanded clones.

cdr3_aa: CSVEHGLQETQYF; cdr3_nt: TGCAGCGTTGAACACGGACTGCAAGAGACCCAGTACTTC; j_call: TRBJ2-5; d_call: NA; v_call: TRBV29-1; clone_size: few
cdr3_aa: CASRWTSGVHNEQFF; cdr3_nt: TGCGCCAGCCGCTGGACTAGCGGGGTACACAATGAGCAGTTCTTC; j_call: TRBJ2-1; d_call: TRBD2; v_call: TRBV5-1; clone_size: NA
cdr3_aa: CSVLQGVNTEAFF; cdr3_nt: TGCAGCGTACTTCAGGGGGTGAACACTGAAGCTTTCTTT; j_call: TRBJ1-1; d_call: TRBD1; v_call: TRBV29-1; clone_size: few
cdr3_aa: CASSDRGSGANVLTF; cdr3_nt: TGTGCCAGCAGTGACAGGGGCTCTGGGGCCAACGTCCTGACTTTC; j_call: TRBJ2-6; d_call: NA; v_call: TRBV2; clone_size: once
cdr3_aa: CASSSRQVHEQYF; cdr3_nt: TGTGCCAGCAGCTCGCGACAGGTCCACGAGCAGTACTTC; j_call: TRBJ2-7; d_call: NA; v_call: TRBV7-2; clone_size: NA
cdr3_aa: CAWSSRGESGYTF; cdr3_nt: TGTGCCTGGAGTTCCCGGGGGGAGTCTGGCTACACCTTC; j_call: TRBJ1-2; d_call: NA; v_call: TRBV30; clone_size: NA
cdr3_aa: CASGPGQGAGQFF; cdr3_nt: TGTGCTAGTGGACCAGGACAGGGGGCTGGGCAGTTCTTC; j_call: TRBJ2-1; d_call: TRBD1; v_call: TRBV12-5; clone_size: few
cdr3_aa: CSGTGHPNYGYTF; cdr3_nt: TGCAGCGGCACGGGACATCCGAACTATGGCTACACCTTC; j_call: TRBJ1-2; d_call: NA; v_call: TRBV29-1; clone_size: NA
cdr3_aa: CASSLMFGETQYF; cdr3_nt: TGTGCCAGCAGCTTGATGTTCGGGGAGACCCAGTACTTC; j_call: TRBJ2-5; d_call: NA; v_call: TRBV7-3; clone_size: NA
cdr3_aa: CASARQGVSGANVLTF; cdr3_nt: TGTGCTTCGGCCCGACAGGGGGTATCTGGGGCCAACGTCCTGACTTTC; j_call: TRBJ2-6; d_call: TRBD1; v_call: TRBV27; clone_size: few
cdr3_aa: CSVEGTGGFYGYTF; cdr3_nt: TGCAGCGTTGAAGGGACAGGGGGCTTCTATGGCTACACCTTC; j_call: TRBJ1-2; d_call: TRBD1; v_call: TRBV29-1; clone_size: NA
cdr3_aa: CASSLGQSYGYTF; cdr3_nt: TGCGCCAGCAGCTTGGGACAGTCCTATGGCTACACCTTC; j_call: TRBJ1-2; d_call: NA; v_call: TRBV5-1; clone_size: once
cdr3_aa: CATSRGRDSGEQFF; cdr3_nt: TGTGCCACCAGCAGAGGAAGGGACTCCGGGGAGCAGTTCTTC; j_call: TRBJ2-1; d_call: NA; v_call: TRBV15; clone_size: NA
cdr3_aa: CASSWGSGANVLTF; cdr3_nt: TGTGCCAGCAGTTGGGGCTCTGGGGCCAACGTCCTGACTTTC; j_call: TRBJ2-6; d_call: NA; v_call: TRBV28; clone_size: NA
cdr3_aa: CASSEEVQPQHF; cdr3_nt: TGTGCCAGCAGTGAGGAAGTTCAGCCCCAGCATTTT; j_call: TRBJ1-5; d_call: NA; v_call: TRBV2; clone_size: many
cdr3_aa: CASSPRGSYGYTF; cdr3_nt: TGCGCCAGCAGCCCCAGGGGGTCGTATGGCTACACCTTC; j_call: TRBJ1-2; d_call: TRBD1; v_call: TRBV4-1; clone_size: NA